A single sample is the source of the 2 T cell receptor beta chains below, sequenced in a study of PD-1 blockade in mismatch repair-deficient tumors. The repertoire was sequenced with immunoSEQ multiplex PCR; TCRdb's copy has only in-frame clones and lacks some. Of approximately 38,000 clones listed, roughly 80% are singletons. The sequencing here drew on peripheral blood, taken 4 weeks after starting pembrolizumab. These receptors were obtained from an adult with mismatch repair-deficient cancer.

The CDR3: CASSLAGPSTDTQYF. CDR3 nucleotides: TGCGCCAGCAGCTTGGCGGGGCCCAGCACAGATACGCAGTATTTT. The gene calls are TRBV5-1 and TRBJ2-3; D could derive from TRBD1 or TRBD2 (5 bases each). The CDR3 spans 15 residues. Trimming left V 0 bases short and J 0 bases short, with 8 bases between. Germline V CDR1 and CDR2: SGHRS, YFSETQ. The full variable domain, completed using reference TRBV5-1 and TRBJ2-3, is KAGVTQTPRYLIKTRGQQVTLSCSPISGHRSVSWYQQTPGQGLQFLFEYFSETQRNKGNFPGRFSGRQFSNSRSEMNVSTLELGDSALYLCASSLAGPSTDTQYFGPGTRLTVL.

The chain has TRBV10-2 and TRBJ2-7; 7 bases agree with TRBD1. V dropped 3 bases and J dropped 5; count of bases not matched to a gene: 10. The V gene's germline CDR1 is WSHSY and CDR2 SAAADI. This CDR3 region has 15 residues. The CDR3 coding sequence is TGCGCCAGCAGTGACGTTAGGAAGGGGGCCCACGAGCAGTACTTC. Translating gives CASSDVRKGAHEQYF.